The T cell receptor beta chain described here comes from a study of response to subunit inactivated influenza vaccine. Broader study findings: Researchers suggested that each seasonal influenza vaccination recruits few new T cells.

TCRdb processed the RT-PCR reads anew with MiXCR; each CDR3 protein has one entry. Seen here are about 540,000 distinct CDR3 sequences, less than 15% observed once, and the top ten hold around 10%. In the case of this clonotype: The target antigen is unknown.

The CDR3 sequence is 12 residues long. Trimming removed 8 bases at V and 8 bases at J, with 15 bases between. Germline V gene data show CDR1 as MGHDK and CDR2 as SYGVNS. The chain links TRBV25-1 to TRBJ1-2; no reliable D call. The sequencing used PBMCs from blood, collected roughly 12 days after vaccination. The clonotype was recovered from a man aged 50 to 59 who received an inactivated influenza vaccine. CDR3 nucleotides: TGTGCCAGCCATGACGGGGTTGGGGGCTACACCTTC. Amino acids: CASHDGVGGYTF.